This TCR beta chain was profiled in a study of blood T cell repertoires in COVID-19. Looking at the study overall: T cells, B-cell-depleted T cells, or PBMCs provided the cDNA or gDNA that served as material.

V dropped 3 bases and J dropped 5; count of bases not matched to a gene: 8. The CDR3 length is 15 residues. Germline V CDR1 and CDR2: SGHAT, FQDESV (reference sequence). This table comes from immunoSEQ multiplex PCR, and its TCRdb copy is limited to in-frame clones, with some not included. The data hold around 150,000 clones, with around 82% observed a single time. The sample taken for sequencing was peripheral blood. The receptor comes from a woman in her sixties or seventies with acute or convalescent COVID-19. J is TRBJ2-7 and V is TRBV11-1, with 9 nucleotides matching TRBD1. In nucleotides, the CDR3 is TGTGCCAGCAGCTTCCCTCGGACAGGGGTCCACGAGCAGTACTTC. Its translation: CASSFPRTGVHEQYF.